Listed here is a single TCR beta chain. Its antigen is undetermined. This entry comes from a study of cytomegalovirus exposure and HLA in healthy donors. Points from the study as a whole: Cytomegalovirus-associated status was assigned to some 180 TCR beta chains.

Germline values: CDR1 SGHRS, CDR2 YFSETQ. The CDR3 has 14 amino acids. V lost 4 bases and J lost 5, with 13 bases in between. Using immunoSEQ multiplex PCR, the repertoire was profiled, and TCRdb retains in-frame clones only, with some absent. The data hold 200,000 to 250,000 clones, with approximately 90% observed a single time. The TCR was taken from a woman between 18 and 29 years old in good health and CMV-seronegative. The material sequenced was PBMCs. The chain links TRBV5-1 to TRBJ2-1; perhaps TRBD1 as D (6 bases). The CDR3 coding sequence is TGCGCCAGCAGCCCCGGCAGGGGCCACAATGAGCAGTTCTTC. It encodes CASSPGRGHNEQFF. The full variable domain, its missing parts supplied by reference TRBV5-1 and TRBJ2-1, is KAGVTQTPRYLIKTRGQQVTLSCSPISGHRSVSWYQQTPGQGLQFLFEYFSETQRNKGNFPGRFSGRQFSNSRSEMNVSTLELGDSALYLCASSPGRGHNEQFFGPGTRLTVL.